This TCR beta chain originates from a study of blood T cell repertoires in COVID-19. Study overall: From T cells, B-cell-depleted T cells, or PBMCs came the material, which was cDNA or gDNA.

V was trimmed by 7 bases and J by 1 base, leaving 14 bases between them. CDR3 length: 15 residues. Looked up from germline, CDR1 is MDHEN and CDR2 is SYDVKM. In the study's own analysis: By means of reference gene primer amplification, nucleated cell counts were estimated. Clones were sequenced by immunoSEQ multiplex PCR, and TCRdb holds only the in-frame ones, with some missing. V and J calls and clone size follow that table, whereas D and trimming were derived from the DNA. The top ten clones hold approximately 5.6% of a sample with about 200,000 clones, approximately 78% of them seen once. Enrolled during active infection, Seattle patients were then followed longitudinally.

The sequencing sample was made of peripheral blood. The J gene is TRBJ1-3, the V gene TRBV28; D is uncertain. The receptor was derived from a woman in her 70s with COVID-19, enrolled during active disease. The CDR3 protein is CASIPAGISGNTIYF. CDR3 coding DNA: TGTGCCAGCATCCCGGCGGGTATTTCTGGAAACACCATATATTTT.